This TCR beta chain was recorded in a study of regulatory T cells in long-lasting Graves disease. Indicated time point: newly diagnosed GD, antithyroid drugs for less than 3 months. Generation of the TCR library employed RNA extracted from PBMCs. This clonotype was counted ten times or more. Looked up from germline, CDR1 is SNHLY and CDR2 is FYNNEI. The length of the CDR3 is 15 residues. Trimming shortened V by 4 bases and J by 0 bases, and 9 bases separated the two germline ends. With iRepertoire HTBI primers and Arm-PCR of CDR3 regions, TCR beta libraries were built. TCRdb fed the multiplex PCR reads into MiXCR, producing one record per CDR3 protein. The profile covers around 450,000 distinct CDR3 sequences, with around 15% appearing a single time and 10% to 15% taken by the ten largest. The same specimen was also included in a second study, on T cells in Graves' hyperthyroidism and ophthalmopathy. That source adds: The model foresaw ophthalmopathy a median roughly 6 months prior to onset.

This TCR derives from a man aged 40-49 years with Graves disease. This chain connects TRBV2 to TRBJ2-2; the D call may be TRBD1 or TRBD2 (5 bases each). This specimen consisted of peripheral blood mononuclear cells (PBMCs), obtained at new diagnosis, from a patient treated with antithyroid drugs. This chain's CDR3 is CASSVGDPNTGELFF. The DNA for the CDR3 is TGTGCCAGCAGTGTCGGGGACCCGAACACCGGGGAGCTGTTTTTT.